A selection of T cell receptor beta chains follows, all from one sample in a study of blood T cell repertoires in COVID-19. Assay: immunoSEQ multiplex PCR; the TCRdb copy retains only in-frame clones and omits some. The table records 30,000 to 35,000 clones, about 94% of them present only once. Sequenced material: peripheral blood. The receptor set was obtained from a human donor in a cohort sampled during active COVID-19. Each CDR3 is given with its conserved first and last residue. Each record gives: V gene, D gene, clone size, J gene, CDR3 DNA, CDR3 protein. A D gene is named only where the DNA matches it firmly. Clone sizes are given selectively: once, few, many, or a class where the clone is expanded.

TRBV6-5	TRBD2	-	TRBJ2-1	TGTGCCAGCAGTCGACTAGCGGGGGGGTACAATGAGCAGTTCTTC	CASSRLAGGYNEQFF
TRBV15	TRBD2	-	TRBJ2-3	TGTGCCACCAGCCGTAGCCCAGCGGGGGATACGCAGTATTTT	CATSRSPAGDTQYF
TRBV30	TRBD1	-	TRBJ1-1	TGTGCCTGGAGTGTAGGGACAGGGTCCACTGAAGCTTTCTTT	CAWSVGTGSTEAFF
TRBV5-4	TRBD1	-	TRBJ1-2	TGTGCCAGCAGCTTACCGGGACAGGATGAGAGGACCTTC	CASSLPGQDERTF
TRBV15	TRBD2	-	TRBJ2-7	TGTGCCACCGCCCCTAGCGGCTCCTACGAGCAGTACTTC	CATAPSGSYEQYF
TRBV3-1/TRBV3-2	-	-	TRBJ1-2	TGTGCCAGCAGGACAGCCAACTATGGCTACACCTTC	CASRTANYGYTF
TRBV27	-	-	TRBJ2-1	TGTGCCAGCAGCCCCGGCGGCGAGCAGTTCTTC	CASSPGGEQFF
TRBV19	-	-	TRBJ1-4	TGTGCCAGTAGTACTCCGACGGGTCGGCGAGGAAAACTGTTTTTT	CASSTPTGRRGKLFF
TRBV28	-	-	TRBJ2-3	TGTGCCAGCAGTTTATACCCAGGGGTCACAGATACGCAGTATTTT	CASSLYPGVTDTQYF
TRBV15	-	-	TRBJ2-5	TGTGCCACCAGCAGAGTTATTACAGGGATAGGACAAGAGACCCAGTACTTC	CATSRVITGIGQETQYF
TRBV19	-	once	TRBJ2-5	TGTGCCAGTAGTGGGCGATCATGGCGAGAGACCCAGTACTTC	CASSGRSWRETQYF
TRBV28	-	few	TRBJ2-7	TGTGCCAGCAGTATACTAGGTTACGAGCAGTACTTC	CASSILGYEQYF
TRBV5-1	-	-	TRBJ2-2	TGCGCCAGCAGCTACCCGGGACACTCGAACACCGGGGAGCTGTTTTTT	CASSYPGHSNTGELFF
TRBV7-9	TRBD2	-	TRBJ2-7	TGTGCCAGCAGCCCTCGGACTAGCGAGTTGTACGAGCAGTACTTC	CASSPRTSELYEQYF
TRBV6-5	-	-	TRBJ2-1	TGTGCCAGCAGTTTTGGACTCTACAATGAGCAGTTCTTC	CASSFGLYNEQFF
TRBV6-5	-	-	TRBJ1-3	TGTGCCAGCGTCTCAGGGGTTTCTGGAAACACCATATATTTT	CASVSGVSGNTIYF
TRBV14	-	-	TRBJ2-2	TGTGCCAGCAGCCCAGTCAACACCGGGGAGCTGTTTTTT	CASSPVNTGELFF
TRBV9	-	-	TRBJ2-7	TGTGCCAGCAGCGTTAACACCGCCTACGAGCAGTACTTC	CASSVNTAYEQYF
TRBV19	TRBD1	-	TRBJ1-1	TGTGCCAGTAGTTTGGGACAGGGCTGGACTGAAGCTTTCTTT	CASSLGQGWTEAFF
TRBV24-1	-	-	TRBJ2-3	TGTGCCACCAGTGATTTGCCGGGAGTGAGCACAGATACGCAGTATTTT	CATSDLPGVSTDTQYF
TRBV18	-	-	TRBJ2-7	TGTGCCAGCTCACCAGGGACACCATACGAGCAGTACTTC	CASSPGTPYEQYF
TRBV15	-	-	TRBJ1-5	TGTGCCACCGGCGCAACGGGATTTGGCAATCAGCCCCAGCATTTT	CATGATGFGNQPQHF
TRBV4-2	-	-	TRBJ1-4	TGTGCCAGCAGCCAAGATGCAGGCGCCCAAACTAATGAAAAACTGTTTTTT	CASSQDAGAQTNEKLFF
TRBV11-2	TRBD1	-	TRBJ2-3	TGTGCCAGCAGCCCCCGGTGGGGACAGGGGGGGGATACGCAGTATTTT	CASSPRWGQGGDTQYF
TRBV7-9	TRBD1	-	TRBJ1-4	TGTGCCAGCAGCATATGGGACAGGGGGTCGTCTAATGAAAAACTGTTTTTT	CASSIWDRGSSNEKLFF
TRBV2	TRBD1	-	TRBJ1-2	TGTGCCAGCAGTGAAGCGGGCGGGACAGTGGATTATGGCTACACCTTC	CASSEAGGTVDYGYTF
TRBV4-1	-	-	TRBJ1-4	TGCGCCAGCAGGAGCTGGCAGGGGAAAAATGAAAAACTGTTTTTT	CASRSWQGKNEKLFF
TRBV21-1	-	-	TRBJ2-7	TGTGCCAGCCGGGACAGGGGGGTATCCGAGCAGTACTTC	CASRDRGVSEQYF
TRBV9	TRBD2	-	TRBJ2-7	TGTGCCAGCAGCGTAGCTAGCGGGCCCTCCTACGAGCAGTACTTC	CASSVASGPSYEQYF
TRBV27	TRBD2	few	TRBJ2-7	TGTGCCAGCAGTTCAGCTAGCGGGGGCCGGTTCGAGCAGTACTTC	CASSSASGGRFEQYF
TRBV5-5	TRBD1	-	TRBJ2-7	TGTGCCAGCAGCTTGGCCCATCGACAGGGGGCCTACGAGCAGTACTTC	CASSLAHRQGAYEQYF
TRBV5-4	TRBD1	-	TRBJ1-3	TGTGCCAGCAGCTTGTCCTTGACAGGGAATGGAAACACCATATATTTT	CASSLSLTGNGNTIYF